The rows below give T cell receptor beta chains drawn from one sample of a study of T cell clonotyping in hematopoietic cell transplantation. The assay was immunoSEQ multiplex PCR, and TCRdb's table has in-frame clones only and misses some. Among 15,000 to 20,000 clones listed, approximately 83% were seen once. The sequencing input was peripheral blood mononuclear cells. Source of these receptors: a woman aged 40 to 50 in good health. Some clones in this sample may be carry-over from other donors' samples. CDR3s include the opening cysteine and the closing phenylalanine or tryptophan. The D gene is left open where the match is weak. Only some rows state a clone size, as once, few, many or a class for expanded clones.

j_call | clone_size | v_call | d_call | cdr3_aa | cdr3_nt
TRBJ2-3 | - | TRBV7-2 | TRBD2 | CASSFQPLAGGGTDTQYF | TGTGCCAGCAGCTTTCAGCCCTTAGCGGGAGGGGGCACAGATACGCAGTATTTT
TRBJ1-1 | - | TRBV27 | TRBD1 | CASSFRGQNTEAFF | TGTGCCAGCAGTTTCAGGGGGCAGAACACTGAAGCTTTCTTT
TRBJ2-3 | - | TRBV9 | TRBD2 | CASSVGASGTPPNTQYF | TGTGCCAGCAGCGTAGGCGCTAGCGGGACCCCACCAAATACGCAGTATTTT
TRBJ2-1 | - | TRBV4-3 | - | CASSQEGVYNEQFF | TGCGCCAGCAGCCAAGAAGGGGTTTACAATGAGCAGTTCTTC
TRBJ2-7 | - | TRBV11-3 | - | CASSLASGQSYEQYF | TGTGCCAGCAGCTTAGCTAGCGGACAGTCCTACGAGCAGTACTTC
TRBJ2-1 | - | TRBV9 | TRBD2 | CASSSTGTSGRIIDEQFF | TGTGCCAGCAGCTCTACCGGGACTAGCGGGAGGATCATTGATGAGCAGTTCTTC
TRBJ1-1 | few | TRBV30 | - | CAWRFWGTEAFF | TGTGCCTGGAGATTTTGGGGAACTGAAGCTTTCTTT
TRBJ2-3 | - | TRBV7-2 | - | CASRDGTTDTQYF | TGTGCCAGCAGGGATGGGACAACAGATACGCAGTATTTT
TRBJ2-5 | - | TRBV9 | - | CASSVRERYQETQYF | TGTGCCAGCAGCGTCCGGGAGAGGTACCAAGAGACCCAGTACTTC
TRBJ2-3 | - | TRBV2 | - | CASSFRFGSTDTQYF | TGTGCCAGCAGTTTCCGGTTTGGTAGCACAGATACGCAGTATTTT
TRBJ2-7 | - | TRBV7-9 | TRBD2 | CASSSSSGLIYEQYF | TGTGCCAGCAGCTCTTCTAGCGGGCTTATCTACGAGCAGTACTTC
TRBJ1-2 | - | TRBV5-3 | - | CARSLMGSYGYTF | TGTGCCAGAAGCTTGATGGGAAGCTATGGCTACACCTTC
TRBJ2-5 | - | TRBV29-1 | TRBD2 | CSVATSGMETQYF | TGCAGCGTTGCGACTAGCGGGATGGAGACCCAGTACTTC
TRBJ1-5 | - | TRBV5-6 | TRBD1 | CASSPGQGGQPQHF | TGTGCCAGCAGCCCGGGACAGGGTGGCCAGCCCCAGCATTTT
TRBJ2-1 | once | TRBV7-9 | - | CASSLVASLRNNEQFF | TGTGCCAGCAGCTTAGTGGCCAGCCTTAGGAACAATGAGCAGTTCTTC
TRBJ2-1 | - | TRBV7-9 | TRBD2 | CASSLGRGGHNEQFF | TGTGCCAGCAGCTTAGGGCGGGGGGGGCACAATGAGCAGTTCTTC
TRBJ2-4 | - | TRBV7-2 | - | CASSLALGGIAKNIQYF | TGTGCCAGCAGCTTAGCGCTAGGAGGGATAGCCAAAAACATTCAGTACTTC
TRBJ2-3 | - | TRBV7-3 | - | CASSFMPGPPVPTQYF | TGTGCCAGCAGCTTTATGCCCGGGCCCCCAGTTCCTACGCAGTATTTT
TRBJ1-2 | few | TRBV6-5 | - | CASKAARYGYTF | TGTGCCAGCAAAGCCGCACGATATGGCTACACCTTC
TRBJ2-3 | - | TRBV28 | - | CASRRAGGLGWVF | TGTGCCAGCAGGCGAGCCGGAGGGTTAGGGTGGGTATTT
TRBJ1-5 | - | TRBV7-2 | - | CASSSRGNGQPQHF | TGTGCCAGCAGCTCCAGGGGAAACGGTCAGCCCCAGCATTTT
TRBJ1-6 | - | TRBV25-1 | - | CASSEWGQKISPLHF | TGTGCCAGCAGTGAATGGGGGCAAAAGATTTCACCCCTCCACTTT
TRBJ2-3 | - | TRBV7-2 | - | CASSIAGADTQYF | TGTGCCAGCAGCATAGCCGGTGCAGATACGCAGTATTTT
TRBJ2-2 | - | TRBV30 | - | CAWRGTANTGELFF | TGTGCCTGGAGAGGGACCGCGAACACCGGGGAGCTGTTTTTT
TRBJ1-5 | once | TRBV29-1 | - | CSVGGTPGQPQHF | TGCAGCGTTGGAGGGACACCGGGTCAGCCCCAGCATTTT
TRBJ1-2 | - | TRBV29-1 | TRBD1 | CSVAGGEVNGYTF | TGCAGCGTTGCAGGGGGCGAGGTTAATGGCTACACCTTC
TRBJ1-1 | few | TRBV29-1 | TRBD1 | CSGRGQAIPEAFF | TGCAGCGGCAGAGGACAGGCCATCCCTGAAGCTTTCTTT
TRBJ2-7 | - | TRBV2 | TRBD2 | CASSGTSGIPEQYF | TGTGCCAGCAGTGGGACTAGCGGGATCCCCGAGCAGTACTTC
TRBJ1-4 | - | TRBV6-6 | - | CASSSGDEKLFF | TGTGCCAGCAGTTCCGGGGATGAAAAACTGTTTTTT
TRBJ2-7 | - | TRBV29-1 | - | CSVGGFYEQYF | TGCAGCGTTGGAGGTTTCTACGAGCAGTACTTC
TRBJ2-7 | once | TRBV11-3 | - | CASSFSTVLREQYF | TGTGCCAGCAGCTTTTCGACAGTCCTACGGGAGCAGTACTTC
TRBJ2-7 | - | TRBV29-1 | TRBD2 | CSVHGLAGAAEQYF | TGCAGCGTCCACGGGCTAGCGGGAGCCGCCGAGCAGTACTTC
TRBJ2-7 | - | TRBV10-3 | TRBD2 | CAISPLAGNGYEQYF | TGTGCCATCAGCCCACTAGCGGGAAACGGATACGAGCAGTACTTC
TRBJ2-7 | - | TRBV2 | - | CASSRDYEQYF | TGTGCCAGCAGCCGGGATTACGAGCAGTACTTC
TRBJ1-2 | - | TRBV6-5 | - | CASTGRLANYGYTF | TGTGCCAGCACTGGACGGCTAGCTAACTATGGCTACACCTTC
TRBJ2-5 | - | TRBV5-6 | - | CASSLGLGGPLKETQYF | TGTGCCAGCAGCTTGGGGCTGGGAGGACCCCTTAAAGAGACCCAGTACTTC
TRBJ1-3 | - | TRBV7-2 | - | CASSLESAGGNTIYF | TGTGCCAGCAGCTTAGAGTCGGCAGGCGGAAACACCATATATTTT
TRBJ2-5 | - | TRBV15 | - | CATSSHQETQYF | TGTGCCACCAGCAGCCACCAAGAGACCCAGTACTTC
TRBJ2-7 | few | TRBV14 | TRBD2 | CASSQDWIAGDDSGEQYF | TGTGCCAGCAGCCAAGATTGGATAGCGGGAGACGACTCGGGCGAGCAGTACTTC
TRBJ2-1 | few | TRBV14 | - | CASSSSANEQFF | TGTGCCAGCAGCTCTAGCGCCAATGAGCAGTTCTTC
TRBJ1-2 | few | TRBV4-3 | - | CASSPIAVNYGYTF | TGCGCCAGCAGCCCCATTGCAGTTAACTATGGCTACACCTTC
TRBJ1-2 | - | TRBV5-1 | TRBD1 | CASSRQQGDLYGYTF | TGCGCCAGCAGTCGTCAACAGGGGGATCTCTATGGCTACACCTTC
TRBJ1-2 | - | TRBV30 | - | CAWSAGMDGYTF | TGTGCCTGGAGTGCAGGGATGGATGGCTACACCTTC
TRBJ1-1 | few | TRBV14 | - | CASSPLDKNTEAFF | TGTGCCAGCAGCCCCCTGGACAAGAACACTGAAGCTTTCTTT
TRBJ2-6 | - | TRBV27 | TRBD2 | CASSREGFGANVLTF | TGTGCCAGCTCCAGGGAGGGTTTTGGGGCCAACGTCCTGACTTTC
TRBJ2-7 | - | TRBV11-2 | - | CASSLAGVEQYF | TGTGCCAGCAGCTTAGCGGGAGTCGAGCAGTACTTC
TRBJ2-3 | - | TRBV19 | - | CASSIVGPADTQYF | TGTGCCAGTAGTATTGTAGGTCCGGCAGATACGCAGTATTTT